The next 10 T cell receptor beta chains were all read from a single sample in a study of Graves' ophthalmopathy and Graves' hyperthyroidism. Beta-chain TCR CDR3 regions were amplified from RNA transcripts. HTBI primers served in a first-round RT-PCR, which a second-round multiplex PCR followed. From the multiplex PCR reads, TCRdb called clonotypes with MiXCR, one entry per CDR3 protein. The sample yields over a million distinct CDR3 sequences, about 36% seen once. Specimen: peripheral blood or thyroid tissue (not recorded which). These receptor sequences come from an adult man with Graves' hyperthyroidism.

The chain employs TRBV7-2 and TRBJ2-3; 7 bases line up with TRBD1. J was trimmed by 1 base and V by 2 bases; bases with no gene match: 9. CDR1 SGHTA and CDR2 FQGNSA come from the germline V gene. The CDR3 has 17 amino acids. This CDR3 reads CASSLRGPQVGTDTQYF. The CDR3 nucleotides are TGTGCCAGCAGCTTAAGGGGGCCCCAGGTGGGCACAGATACGCAGTATTTT.

This clonotype was counted ten times or more. The chain has TRBV2 and TRBJ2-5; 11 nucleotides agree with TRBD2. Germline assignment: CDR1 SNHLY and CDR2 FYNNEI. The CDR3 is made up of 16 amino acids. With V trimmed by 9 bases and J by 5 bases, 14 bases remained unmatched. For the CDR3, the DNA is TGTGCCAGGGATGTTGGGACTAGCGGAATGGGGGAGACCCAGTACTTC. Translation: CARDVGTSGMGETQYF.

In its sample, this clonotype was seen a few times. One junction end does not reproduce the germline sequence, and a read error may be involved. The gene calls are TRBV10-1 and TRBJ2-7; weak D call: TRBD1 (6 bases). This CDR3 has 14 residues. Germline-derived CDR1 and CDR2 are WNHNN and SYGVQD (reference sequence). This CDR3 is CASSRRDNGYEQYF. The CDR3 bases are TGTGCCAGCAGCCGCCGGGACAATGGTTACGAGCAGTACTTC.

This clonotype was recorded many times. The chain is built from TRBV29-1 and TRBJ1-2; D is possibly TRBD1 (6 bases). The CDR3 sequence is 13 residues long. Germline V gives CDR1 SQVTM, CDR2 ANQGSEA. V lost 7 bases and J 3 bases, leaving 15 bases between the germline ends. The CDR3 bases are TGCAGCGGGGGAACAGGGTCGGACTATGGCTACACCTTC. Protein: CSGGTGSDYGYTF. The full variable domain, in which reference TRBV29-1 and TRBJ1-2 provide the parts outside the CDR3, is SAVISQKPSRDICQRGTSLTIQCQVDSQVTMMFWYRQQPGQSLTLIATANQGSEATYESGFVIDKFPISRPNLTFSTLTVSNMSPEDSSIYLCSGGTGSDYGYTFGSGTRLTVV.

The V gene is TRBV25-1, the J gene TRBJ2-7; 11 bases map to TRBD2. The CDR3 has 16 amino acids. Unmatched junction bases numbered 8, after V lost 5 bases and J lost 2 bases. Germline CDR1 and CDR2: MGHDK and SYGVNS. The CDR3 sequence: CASSPRLAGNPYEQYF. The CDR3 DNA is TGTGCCAGCAGTCCGCGACTAGCGGGAAACCCCTACGAGCAGTACTTC.

A word on this clonotype: A much larger clone sits a single nucleotide away, making a read error possible. V is TRBV7-9 and J is TRBJ1-6; 7 bases are a match to TRBD1. The CDR3 covers 15 residues. V trimming: 8 bases; J trimming: 3 bases; junction bases outside the gene matches: 7. Per the germline V gene, CDR1 is SEHNR and CDR2 is FQNEAQ (reference sequence). CDR3 in amino acids: CASGPGQFYNSPLHF. CDR3 nucleotide sequence: TGTGCCAGCGGCCCGGGACAGTTCTATAATTCACCCCTCCACTTT. Complete variable domain (other parts from reference TRBV7-9 and TRBJ1-6): DTGVSQNPRHKITKRGQNVTFRCDPISEHNRLYWYRQTLGQGPEFLTYFQNEAQLEKSRLLSDRFSAERPKGSFSTLEIQRTEQGDSAMYLCASGPGQFYNSPLHFGNGTRLTVT.

Turning to this clonotype: A much bigger clone sits one base away, suggesting this may be a read error. The rearrangement uses TRBV12-3 or TRBV12-4 and TRBJ2-5; D not resolved. The V gene lost 10 bases and the J gene lost 5 bases, with 11 bases spanning the gap. CDR3 length: 11 amino acids. The CDR3 DNA sequence: TGTGCCAACCAGCAATCGGAGACCCAGTACTTC. As protein: CANQQSETQYF.

This clonotype was seen only a few times. The chain couples TRBV19 to TRBJ2-7; no definite D call. CDR1 LNHDA and CDR2 SQIVND come from the germline V gene (reference sequence). V was shortened by 8 bases and J by 2 bases, with 16 bases between the two germline ends. The CDR3 consists of 14 residues. The CDR3 sequence: CASSPAGQPYEQYF. The CDR3 DNA follows: TGTGCCAGTTCCCCGGCTGGGCAACCCTACGAGCAGTACTTC.

To note about this clonotype: A read error is possible here, since a much larger clone lies one base away. The chain employs TRBV25-1 and TRBJ2-5, with TRBD1 identical over 7 bases. CDR3 length equals 16 residues. J was trimmed by 4 bases and V by 6 bases; bases with no gene match: 14. Germline CDR1 reads MGHDK; CDR2 reads SYGVNS. The CDR3 DNA follows: TGTGCCAGCAGCTCGGGGACAGAGGGCTATGGAGAGACCCAGTACTTC. This codes for CASSSGTEGYGETQYF.

The chain employs TRBV12-3 or TRBV12-4 and TRBJ2-7; 11 bases fit TRBD1. CDR3 size: 15 residues. V was pared by 6 bases and J by 6 bases, with 10 bases of the junction left unmatched. The CDR3 DNA is TGTGCCAGCAGGGGGATGGGACAGGGGGACGGCGAGCAGTACTTC. It translates to CASRGMGQGDGEQYF.